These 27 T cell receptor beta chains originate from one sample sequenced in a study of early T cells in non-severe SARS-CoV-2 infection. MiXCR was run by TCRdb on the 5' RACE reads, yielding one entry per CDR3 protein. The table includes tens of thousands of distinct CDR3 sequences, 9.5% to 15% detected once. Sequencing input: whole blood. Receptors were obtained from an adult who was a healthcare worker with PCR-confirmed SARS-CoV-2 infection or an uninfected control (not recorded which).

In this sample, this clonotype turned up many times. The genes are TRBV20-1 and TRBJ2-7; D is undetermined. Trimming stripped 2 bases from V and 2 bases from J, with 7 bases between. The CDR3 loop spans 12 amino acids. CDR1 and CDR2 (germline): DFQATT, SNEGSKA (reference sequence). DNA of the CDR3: TGCAGTGCTAGAAATTTTCCCTACGAGCAGTACTTC. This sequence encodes CSARNFPYEQYF.

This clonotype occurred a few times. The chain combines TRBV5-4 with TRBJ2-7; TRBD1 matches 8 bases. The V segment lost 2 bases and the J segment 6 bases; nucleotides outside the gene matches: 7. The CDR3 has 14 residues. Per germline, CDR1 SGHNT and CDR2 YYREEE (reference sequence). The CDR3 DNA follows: TGTGCCAGCAGCTTCGCAGGGGGCGTATCCGAGCAGTACTTC. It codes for CASSFAGGVSEQYF.

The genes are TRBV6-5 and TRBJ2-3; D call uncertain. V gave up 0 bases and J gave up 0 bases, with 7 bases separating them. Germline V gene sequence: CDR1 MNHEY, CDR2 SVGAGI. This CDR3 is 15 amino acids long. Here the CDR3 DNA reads TGTGCCAGCAGTTACTCAACGACAAGCACAGATACGCAGTATTTT. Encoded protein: CASSYSTTSTDTQYF.

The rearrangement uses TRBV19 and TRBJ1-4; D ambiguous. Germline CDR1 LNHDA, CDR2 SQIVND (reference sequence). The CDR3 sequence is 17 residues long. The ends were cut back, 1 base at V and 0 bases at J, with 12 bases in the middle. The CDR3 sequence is CASSIGPRAATNEKLFF. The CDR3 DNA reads TGTGCCAGTAGTATAGGACCACGGGCTGCAACTAATGAAAAACTGTTTTTT.

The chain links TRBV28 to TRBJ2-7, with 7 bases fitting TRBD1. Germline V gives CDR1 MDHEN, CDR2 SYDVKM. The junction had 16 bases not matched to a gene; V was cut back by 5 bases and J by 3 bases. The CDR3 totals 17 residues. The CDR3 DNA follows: TGTGCCAGCAGTCCACGACAGGGTATTCTATTTTTCTACGAGCAGTACTTC. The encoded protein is CASSPRQGILFFYEQYF.

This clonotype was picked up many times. CDR3 residues: CASSPRQGVDTQYF. The DNA of the CDR3 is TGTGCCAGCAGCCCCCGACAGGGGGTGGATACGCAGTATTTT. The chain is built from TRBV14 and TRBJ2-3, with 9 nucleotides matching TRBD1. The CDR3 contains 14 residues. From germline, CDR1 is SGHDN and CDR2 FVKESK. The J segment lost 6 bases and the V segment lost 4 bases, leaving 5 bases of the junction unmatched.

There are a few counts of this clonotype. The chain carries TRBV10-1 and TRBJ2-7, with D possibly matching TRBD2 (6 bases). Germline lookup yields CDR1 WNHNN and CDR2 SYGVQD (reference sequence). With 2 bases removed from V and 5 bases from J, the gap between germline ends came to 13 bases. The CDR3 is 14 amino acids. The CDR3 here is CASSEHRERDEQYF. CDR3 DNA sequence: TGCGCCAGCAGTGAGCATCGGGAGAGGGACGAGCAGTACTTC.

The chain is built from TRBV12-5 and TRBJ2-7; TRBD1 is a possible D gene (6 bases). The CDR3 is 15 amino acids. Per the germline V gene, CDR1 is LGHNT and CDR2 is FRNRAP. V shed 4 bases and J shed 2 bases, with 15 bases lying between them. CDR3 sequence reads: CASGSPRTEPYEQYF. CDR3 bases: TGTGCTAGTGGTTCCCCCAGGACAGAGCCCTACGAGCAGTACTTC.

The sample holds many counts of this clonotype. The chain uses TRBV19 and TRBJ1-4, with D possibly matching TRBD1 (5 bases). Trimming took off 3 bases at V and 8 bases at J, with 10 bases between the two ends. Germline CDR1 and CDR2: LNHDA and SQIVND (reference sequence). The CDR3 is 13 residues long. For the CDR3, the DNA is TGTGCCAGTAGTATTAAAGGGGTCGAAAAACTGTTTTTT. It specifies CASSIKGVEKLFF.

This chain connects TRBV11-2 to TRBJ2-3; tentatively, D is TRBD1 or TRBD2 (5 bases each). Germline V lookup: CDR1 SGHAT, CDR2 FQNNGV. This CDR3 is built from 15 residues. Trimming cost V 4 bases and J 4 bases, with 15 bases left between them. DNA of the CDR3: TGTGCCAGCAGCTCTAGGGTCATGGGGGCAGATACGCAGTATTTT. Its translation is CASSSRVMGADTQYF.

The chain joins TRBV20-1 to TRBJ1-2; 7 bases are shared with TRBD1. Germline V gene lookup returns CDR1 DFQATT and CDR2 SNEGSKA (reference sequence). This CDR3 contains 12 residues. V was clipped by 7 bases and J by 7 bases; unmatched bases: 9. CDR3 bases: TGCAGTGTCCCAGGGGGGCCCTGTGGCTACACCTTC. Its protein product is CSVPGGPCGYTF.

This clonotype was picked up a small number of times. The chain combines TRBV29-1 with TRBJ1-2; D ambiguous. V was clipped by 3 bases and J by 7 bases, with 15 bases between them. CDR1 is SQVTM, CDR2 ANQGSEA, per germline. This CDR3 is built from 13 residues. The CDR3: CSVDSGYLSGYTF. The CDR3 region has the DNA TGCAGCGTTGACTCCGGGTATTTGAGTGGCTACACCTTC.

In DNA, the CDR3 is TGCAGTGCCGAGCGGACAGGGGGCGACGAGCAGTACTTC. Amino acids: CSAERTGGDEQYF. The rearrangement links TRBV20-1 to TRBJ2-7, with 11 bases matching TRBD1. This CDR3 has 13 residues. V trimming: 6 bases; J trimming: 5 bases; junction bases outside the gene matches: 6. Germline V gene data show CDR1 as DFQATT and CDR2 as SNEGSKA (reference sequence).

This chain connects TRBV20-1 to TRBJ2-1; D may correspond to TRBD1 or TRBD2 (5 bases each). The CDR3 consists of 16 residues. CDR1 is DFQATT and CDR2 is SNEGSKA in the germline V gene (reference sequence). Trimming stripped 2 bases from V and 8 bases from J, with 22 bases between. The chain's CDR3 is CSARHPRQLRDDEQFF. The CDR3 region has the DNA TGCAGTGCTAGACACCCAAGGCAGCTCCGGGACGATGAGCAGTTCTTC.

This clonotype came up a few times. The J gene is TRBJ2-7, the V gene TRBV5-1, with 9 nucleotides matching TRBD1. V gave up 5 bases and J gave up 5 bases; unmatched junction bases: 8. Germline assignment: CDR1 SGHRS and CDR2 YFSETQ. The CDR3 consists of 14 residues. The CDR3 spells CASRQQGARDEQYF. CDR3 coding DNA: TGCGCCAGCAGACAACAGGGGGCCCGTGACGAGCAGTACTTC.

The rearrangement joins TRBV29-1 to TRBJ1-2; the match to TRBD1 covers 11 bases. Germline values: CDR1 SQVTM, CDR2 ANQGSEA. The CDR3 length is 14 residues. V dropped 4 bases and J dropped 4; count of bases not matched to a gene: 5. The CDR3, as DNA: TGCAGCGTTGTCGAGGACAGGGGGCCCTATGGCTACACCTTC. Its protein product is CSVVEDRGPYGYTF.

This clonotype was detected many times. CDR3 bases: TGTGCCAGCAGCTTAACTGGAACCGGGACAGGGAGACAGCAGTACTTC. It is translated as CASSLTGTGTGRQQYF. This rearrangement joins TRBV7-3 to TRBJ2-7; TRBD1 aligns across 9 bases. J gave up 8 bases and V 0 bases, and 11 bases lay outside the gene matches. CDR1 and CDR2 from the germline V gene are SGHTA and FQGTGA. CDR3 length: 16 residues.

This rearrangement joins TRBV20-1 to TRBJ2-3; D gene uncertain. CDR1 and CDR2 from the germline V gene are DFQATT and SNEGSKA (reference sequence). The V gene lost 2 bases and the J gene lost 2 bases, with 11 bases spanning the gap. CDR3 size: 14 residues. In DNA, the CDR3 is TGCAGTGCTAGAATTCCCTCACTCACAGATACGCAGTATTTT. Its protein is CSARIPSLTDTQYF.

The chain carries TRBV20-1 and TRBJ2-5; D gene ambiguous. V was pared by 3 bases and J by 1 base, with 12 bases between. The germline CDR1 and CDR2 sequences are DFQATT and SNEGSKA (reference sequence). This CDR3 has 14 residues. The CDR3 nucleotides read TGCAGTGCTAGGGCCTGGACGGCCCAAGAGACCCAGTACTTC. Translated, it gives CSARAWTAQETQYF.

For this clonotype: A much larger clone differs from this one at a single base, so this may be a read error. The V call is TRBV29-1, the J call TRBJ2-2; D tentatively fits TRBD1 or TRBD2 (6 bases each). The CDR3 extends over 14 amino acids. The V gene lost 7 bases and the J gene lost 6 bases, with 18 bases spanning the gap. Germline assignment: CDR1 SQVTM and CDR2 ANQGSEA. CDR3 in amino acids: CSAQSYGGAGELFF. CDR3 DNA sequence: TGCAGCGCACAGTCGTACGGGGGCGCCGGGGAGCTGTTTTTT.

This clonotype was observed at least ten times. CDR3 sequence reads: CASSPHARGSSGNTIYF. In DNA, the CDR3 is TGTGCCAGCAGCCCGCATGCGAGGGGGAGCTCTGGAAACACCATATATTTT. The chain recombines TRBV7-9 with TRBJ1-3, with a tentative D call TRBD1 (6 bases). V lost 5 bases and J lost 0, with 17 bases in between. Germline loops: CDR1 SEHNR, CDR2 FQNEAQ (reference sequence). This CDR3 is built from 17 residues.

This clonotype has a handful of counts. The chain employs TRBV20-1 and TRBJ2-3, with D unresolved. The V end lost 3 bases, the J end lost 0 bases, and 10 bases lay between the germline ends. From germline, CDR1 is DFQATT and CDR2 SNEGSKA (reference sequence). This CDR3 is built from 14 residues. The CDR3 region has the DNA TGCAGTGCTAGGTGGAGCTCTAGCACAGATACGCAGTATTTT. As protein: CSARWSSSTDTQYF.

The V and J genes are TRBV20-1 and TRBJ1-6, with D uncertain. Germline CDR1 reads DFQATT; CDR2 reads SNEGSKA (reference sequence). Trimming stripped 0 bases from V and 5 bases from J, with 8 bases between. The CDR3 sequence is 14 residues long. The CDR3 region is CSARDPGNNSPLHF. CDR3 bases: TGCAGTGCTAGAGATCCCGGGAATAATTCACCCCTCCACTTT.

The CDR3 DNA follows: TGCAGTGCTAGAGACCGGTCCGAGCAGTTCTTC. Residues: CSARDRSEQFF. The J gene is TRBJ2-1, the V gene TRBV20-1, with D unclear. The CDR3 contains 11 residues. V was clipped by 0 bases and J by 10 bases, with 7 bases between them. Germline-derived CDR1 and CDR2 are DFQATT and SNEGSKA (reference sequence).

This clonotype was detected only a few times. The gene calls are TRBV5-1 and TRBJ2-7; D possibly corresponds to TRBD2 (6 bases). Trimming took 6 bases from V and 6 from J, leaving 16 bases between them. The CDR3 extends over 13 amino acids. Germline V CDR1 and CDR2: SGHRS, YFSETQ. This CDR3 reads CASMEGRGGEQYF. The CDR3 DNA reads TGCGCCAGCATGGAGGGTCGTGGCGGCGAGCAGTACTTC. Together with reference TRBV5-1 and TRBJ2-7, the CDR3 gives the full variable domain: KAGVTQTPRYLIKTRGQQVTLSCSPISGHRSVSWYQQTPGQGLQFLFEYFSETQRNKGNFPGRFSGRQFSNSRSEMNVSTLELGDSALYLCASMEGRGGEQYFGPGTRLTVT.

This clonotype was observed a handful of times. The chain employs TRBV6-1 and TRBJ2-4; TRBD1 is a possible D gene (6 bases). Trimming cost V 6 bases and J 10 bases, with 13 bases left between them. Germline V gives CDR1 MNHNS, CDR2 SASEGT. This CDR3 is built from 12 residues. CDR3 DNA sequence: TGTGCCAGCAGGGATACAGGGAGTATTCAGTACTTC. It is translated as CASRDTGSIQYF.

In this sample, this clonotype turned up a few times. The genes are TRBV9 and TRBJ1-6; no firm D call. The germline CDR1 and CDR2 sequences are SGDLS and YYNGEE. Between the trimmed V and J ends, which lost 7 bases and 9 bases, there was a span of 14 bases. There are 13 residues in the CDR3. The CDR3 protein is CASSDGPGSPLHF. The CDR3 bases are TGTGCCAGCTCTGACGGTCCTGGTTCACCCCTCCACTTT.